The present T cell receptor (beta chain) was sequenced within a study of T-cell memory formation after mild COVID-19. TCRdb itself ran the 5' RACE reads through MiXCR, one entry per CDR3 protein. Found here are about 320,000 distinct CDR3 sequences, approximately 15% of them singletons; the top ten hold roughly 21%. This clonotype was counted between two and nine times. Trimming cost V 3 bases and J 2 bases; bases outside gene matches: 10. This CDR3 comprises 17 residues. CDR1 and CDR2 (germline): SGHAT, FQDESV (reference sequence). The gene calls are TRBV11-1 and TRBJ1-2, with 9 bases matching TRBD1. The specimen sequenced was PBMCs or a T cell subset sorted from them (not recorded which). The TCR sequence derives from a man aged 18 to 29 who had mild COVID-19 (a few samples of this study predate the infection). Cell type and time point are not known. CDR3 bases: TGTGCCAGCAGCTTTGGGACAGGGACAGAAGTGAACTATGGCTACACCTTC. It codes for CASSFGTGTEVNYGYTF. The full variable domain, in which reference TRBV11-1 and TRBJ1-2 provide the parts outside the CDR3, is EAEVAQSPRYKITEKSQAVAFWCDPISGHATLYWYRQILGQGPELLVQFQDESVVDDSQLPKDRFSAERLKGVDSTLKIQPAELGDSAMYLCASSFGTGTEVNYGYTFGSGTRLTVV.